The 8 T cell receptor beta chains given below trace back to one sample, sequenced in a study of blood T cell repertoires in COVID-19 (dated by TCRdb to 2020 to 2022). The library was generated by the immunoSEQ multiplex PCR assay. In TCRdb, the immuneACCESS table is reduced to in-frame sequences with V and J assigned. These tables do not hold every clone; where another copy was compared, an unresolved V gene accounts for under half, and the others remain unexplained. The sample profile shows approximately 350,000 clones; 87% of them were found once. 2.5% to 3.5% of the sample rests with the top ten. Sequenced input: PBMCs or T cells enriched from blood (not recorded which). The receptors derive from a woman between 25 and 40 years old who had recovered from COVID-19.

The chain uses TRBV15 and TRBJ2-7; the D gene is possibly TRBD2 (5 bases). The V and J ends lost 3 bases and 2 bases respectively, with 11 bases between them. Germline CDR1 is LNHNV and CDR2 is YYDKDF (reference sequence). This CDR3 has 14 amino acids. Here the CDR3 reads CATSSGMSAYEQYF. The CDR3 nucleotides read TGTGCCACCAGCAGCGGGATGTCGGCCTACGAGCAGTACTTC.

For the CDR3, the DNA is TGCGCCAGCAGCTTGGAAGCGGGAGTTTCCTACGAGCAGTACTTC. This gives the protein CASSLEAGVSYEQYF. This sequence joins TRBV5-1 and TRBJ2-7, with 8 bases matching TRBD2. The CDR3 totals 15 residues. Unmatched junction bases numbered 3, after V lost 0 bases and J lost 1 base. Germline CDR1 is SGHRS and CDR2 is YFSETQ.

The chain couples TRBV19 to TRBJ2-7; D is possibly TRBD1 (5 bases). CDR1 LNHDA and CDR2 SQIVND come from the germline V gene (reference sequence). The V and J ends lost 3 bases and 0 bases respectively, with 12 bases between them. The CDR3 is 15 residues long. The CDR3: CASSIFTGVSYEQYF. The CDR3 DNA sequence: TGTGCCAGTAGTATTTTTACAGGCGTCTCCTACGAGCAGTACTTC.

The chain is built from TRBV6-2 or TRBV6-3 and TRBJ1-6; D is unclear. V was cut by 6 bases and J by 1 base, with 13 bases left in between. The CDR3 has 16 residues. The germline gives CDR1 MNHEY, CDR2 SVGEGT. The CDR3 nucleotides are TGTGCCAGCAGCCGCACCTCCGGGTCCTATAATTCACCCCTCCACTTT. Residues: CASSRTSGSYNSPLHF.

V gene TRBV11-3 combines with J gene TRBJ2-1; 8 bases align to TRBD1. Trimming cost V 5 bases and J 6 bases; bases outside gene matches: 6. The CDR3 has 14 residues. The germline CDR1 and CDR2 sequences are SGHNT and YENEEA. The CDR3: CASSGQGSGNEQFF. DNA of the CDR3: TGTGCCAGCAGCGGACAGGGATCTGGCAATGAGCAGTTCTTC.

V is TRBV5-1 and J is TRBJ1-4; no definite D call. The CDR3 totals 14 residues. CDR1 and CDR2 from the germline V gene are SGHRS and YFSETQ. With 2 bases removed from V and 8 bases from J, the gap between germline ends came to 13 bases. Written as DNA, the CDR3 is TGCGCCAGCAGCTTTCTGGGCCGGGAAGAAAAACTGTTTTTT. This sequence encodes CASSFLGREEKLFF.

The J gene is TRBJ1-2, the V gene TRBV9; D possibly corresponds to TRBD1 (6 bases). Trimming took off 6 bases at V and 8 bases at J, with 23 bases between the two ends. Looked up from germline, CDR1 is SGDLS and CDR2 is YYNGEE. The CDR3 has 15 amino acids. CDR3 amino acids: CASTDVAEGTSGYTF. DNA for the CDR3: TGTGCCAGCACAGACGTGGCGGAAGGGACAAGCGGCTACACCTTC.

The rearrangement links TRBV5-1 to TRBJ1-6; the D gene is possibly TRBD1 (5 bases). Germline V gives CDR1 SGHRS, CDR2 YFSETQ. Trimming stripped 0 bases from V and 7 bases from J, with 11 bases between. There are 15 residues in the CDR3. The CDR3 region is CASSLAQGGNSPLHF. In DNA, the CDR3 is TGCGCCAGCAGCTTGGCCCAGGGAGGCAATTCACCCCTCCACTTT.